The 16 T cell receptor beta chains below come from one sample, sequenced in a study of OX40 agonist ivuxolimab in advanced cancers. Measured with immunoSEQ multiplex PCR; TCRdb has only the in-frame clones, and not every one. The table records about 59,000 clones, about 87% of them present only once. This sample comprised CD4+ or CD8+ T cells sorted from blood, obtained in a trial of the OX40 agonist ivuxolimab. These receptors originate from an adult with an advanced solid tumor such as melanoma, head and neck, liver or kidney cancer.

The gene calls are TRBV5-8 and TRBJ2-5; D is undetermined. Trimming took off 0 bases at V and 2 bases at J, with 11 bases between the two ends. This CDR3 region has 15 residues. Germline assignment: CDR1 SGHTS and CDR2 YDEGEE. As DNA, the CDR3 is TGTGCCAGCAGCTTGGGAGAGTCAGGACAAGAGACCCAGTACTTC. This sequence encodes CASSLGESGQETQYF.

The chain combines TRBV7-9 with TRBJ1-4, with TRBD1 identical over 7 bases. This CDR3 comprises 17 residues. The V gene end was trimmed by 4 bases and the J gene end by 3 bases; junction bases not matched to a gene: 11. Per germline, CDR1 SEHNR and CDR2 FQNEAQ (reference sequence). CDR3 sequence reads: CASSSDRAEGANEKLFF. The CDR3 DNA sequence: TGTGCCAGCAGCTCCGACAGGGCCGAGGGGGCTAATGAAAAACTGTTTTTT.

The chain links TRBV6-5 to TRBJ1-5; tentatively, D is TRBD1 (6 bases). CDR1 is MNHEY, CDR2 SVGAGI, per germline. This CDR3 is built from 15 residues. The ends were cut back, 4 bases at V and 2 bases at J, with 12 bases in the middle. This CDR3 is CASSWTRQGNQPQHF. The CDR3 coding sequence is TGTGCCAGCAGTTGGACTCGACAGGGCAATCAGCCCCAGCATTTT.

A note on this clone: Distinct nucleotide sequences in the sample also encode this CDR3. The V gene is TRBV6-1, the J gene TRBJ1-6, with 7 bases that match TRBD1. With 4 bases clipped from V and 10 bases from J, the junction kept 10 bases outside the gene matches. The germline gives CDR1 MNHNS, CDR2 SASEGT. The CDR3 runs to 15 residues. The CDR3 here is CASSGPGQSNSPLHF. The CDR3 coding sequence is TGTGCCAGCAGTGGGCCGGGACAGTCGAACTCACCCCTCCACTTT.

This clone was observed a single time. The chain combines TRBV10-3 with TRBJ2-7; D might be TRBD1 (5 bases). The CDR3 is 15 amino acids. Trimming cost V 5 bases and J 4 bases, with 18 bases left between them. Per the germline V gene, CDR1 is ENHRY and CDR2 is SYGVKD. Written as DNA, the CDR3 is TGTGCCATCAGTCCAAGGGGCCCCAACATGTACGAGCAGTACTTC. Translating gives CAISPRGPNMYEQYF.

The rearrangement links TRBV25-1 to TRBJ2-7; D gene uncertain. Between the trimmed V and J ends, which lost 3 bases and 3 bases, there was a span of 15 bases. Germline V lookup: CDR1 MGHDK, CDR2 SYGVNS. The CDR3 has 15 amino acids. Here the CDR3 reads CASSESYPRDYEQYF. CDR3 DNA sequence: TGTGCCAGCAGTGAGTCCTATCCCAGAGACTACGAGCAGTACTTC.

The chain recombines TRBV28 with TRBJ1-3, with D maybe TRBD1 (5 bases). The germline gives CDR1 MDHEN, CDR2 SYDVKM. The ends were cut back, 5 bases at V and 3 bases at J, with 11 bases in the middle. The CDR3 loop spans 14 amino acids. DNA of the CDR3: TGTGCCAGCAGTACTTTTAGGGGTGGAAACACCATATATTTT. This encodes CASSTFRGGNTIYF.

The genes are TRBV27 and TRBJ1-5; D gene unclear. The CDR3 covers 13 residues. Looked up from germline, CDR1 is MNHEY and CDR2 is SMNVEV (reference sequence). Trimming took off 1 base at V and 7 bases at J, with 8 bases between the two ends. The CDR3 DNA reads TGTGCCAGCAGTTTATATACAGCCCAGCCCCAGCATTTT. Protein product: CASSLYTAQPQHF.

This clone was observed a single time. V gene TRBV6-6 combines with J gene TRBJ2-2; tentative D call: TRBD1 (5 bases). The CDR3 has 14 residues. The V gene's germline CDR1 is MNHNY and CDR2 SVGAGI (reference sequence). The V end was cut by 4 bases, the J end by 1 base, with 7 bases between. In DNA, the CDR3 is TGTGCCAGCAGTTCAGACAGGAACACCGGGGAGCTGTTTTTT. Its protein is CASSSDRNTGELFF.

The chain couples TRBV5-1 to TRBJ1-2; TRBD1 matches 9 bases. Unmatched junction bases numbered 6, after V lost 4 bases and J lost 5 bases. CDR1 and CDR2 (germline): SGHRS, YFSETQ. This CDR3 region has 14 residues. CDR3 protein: CASSPGQGVYGYTF. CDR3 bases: TGCGCCAGCAGCCCGGGACAGGGAGTTTATGGCTACACCTTC.

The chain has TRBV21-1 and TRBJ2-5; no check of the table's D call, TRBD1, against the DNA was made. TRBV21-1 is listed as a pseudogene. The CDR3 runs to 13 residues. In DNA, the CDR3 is TGTGCCAGCAGCAAAGAGGGGGAAGAGACCCAGTACTTC. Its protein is CASSKEGEETQYF.

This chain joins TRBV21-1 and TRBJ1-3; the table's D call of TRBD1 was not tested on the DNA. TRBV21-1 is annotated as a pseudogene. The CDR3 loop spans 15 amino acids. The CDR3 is CASSIPYRGGNTIYF. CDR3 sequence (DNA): TGTGCCAGCAGCATACCCTACAGGGGTGGAAACACCATATATTTT.

Here the CDR3 DNA reads TGTGCCATCCCTTTTTGGGGTTCCTCCTACAATGAGCAGTTCTTC. Translated: CAIPFWGSSYNEQFF. The chain couples TRBV6-7 to TRBJ2-1; D unresolved. Being an ORF, TRBV6-7 has a function that is uncertain. V lost 10 bases, J lost 0 bases, and 16 bases lay in between. The CDR3 sequence is 15 residues long.

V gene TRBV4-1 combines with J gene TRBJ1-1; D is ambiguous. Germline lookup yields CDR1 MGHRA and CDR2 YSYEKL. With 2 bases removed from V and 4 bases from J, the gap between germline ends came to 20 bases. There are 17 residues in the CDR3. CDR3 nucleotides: TGCGCCAGCAGCCAACCGAGCCACACGATAAGGACCACTGAAGCTTTCTTT. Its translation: CASSQPSHTIRTTEAFF.

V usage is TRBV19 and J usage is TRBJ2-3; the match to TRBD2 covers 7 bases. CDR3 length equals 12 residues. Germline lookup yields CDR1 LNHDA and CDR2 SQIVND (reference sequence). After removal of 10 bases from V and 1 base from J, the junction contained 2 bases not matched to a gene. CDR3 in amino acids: CATSGRTDTQYF. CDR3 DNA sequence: TGTGCCACTAGCGGACGCACAGATACGCAGTATTTT.

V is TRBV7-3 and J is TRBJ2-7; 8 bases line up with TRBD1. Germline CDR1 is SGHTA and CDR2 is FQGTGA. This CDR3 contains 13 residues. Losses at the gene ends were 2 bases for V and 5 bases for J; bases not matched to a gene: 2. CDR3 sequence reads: CASSLQGADEQYF. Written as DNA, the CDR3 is TGTGCCAGCAGCTTACAGGGGGCAGACGAGCAGTACTTC.